The clone carrying this T cell receptor (beta chain) was counted at least ten times. This sample was taken from a study of Graves' ophthalmopathy and Graves' hyperthyroidism. Certain patients were not enrolled. These were patients with other autoimmune diseases, uncontrolled infections, pregnancy or lactation. Beta-chain TCR CDR3 regions were amplified from RNA transcripts. HTBI primers were used in a first-round RT-PCR, which preceded a second-round multiplex PCR. One entry per CDR3 protein, called by TCRdb with MiXCR from the multiplex PCR reads. The repertoire holds over 500,000 distinct CDR3 sequences, with 22% as singletons. Germline V gene data show CDR1 as MNHEY and CDR2 as SVGEGT. The CDR3 covers 15 residues. Trimming cost V 3 bases and J 6 bases, with 18 bases left between them.

Input material: peripheral blood. The rearrangement joins TRBV6-2 or TRBV6-3 to TRBJ2-7, with D maybe TRBD2 (5 bases). The source is a woman under 30 with stable Graves' hyperthyroidism. Some clones in this sample may be carry-over from other donors' samples. Here the CDR3 reads CASSYRALAAGEQYF. The CDR3 DNA reads TGTGCCAGCAGTTATCGGGCGCTAGCAGCAGGCGAGCAGTACTTC.